The 9 T cell receptor beta chains reported below all come from one sample, sequenced in a study of identical twins. TCRdb fed the 5' RACE reads into MiXCR, producing one record per CDR3 protein. The sample lists more than 400,000 distinct CDR3 sequences; about 15% were seen once. These same records also appear under a second study, on yellow fever vaccine responses in identical twins.

Sequencing was carried out using CD4+ T cells sorted from blood. The receptors here all came from a woman aged 18 to 35 in good health.

The chain combines TRBV4-2 with TRBJ2-5; D uncertain. The germline gives CDR1 LGHNA, CDR2 YNFKEQ. The CDR3 has 14 residues. Trimming took off 0 bases at V and 4 bases at J, with 9 bases between the two ends. CDR3 in DNA: TGTGCCAGCAGCCAAGAGTGGAAGTCAGAGACCCAGTACTTC. This encodes CASSQEWKSETQYF.

The chain couples TRBV10-3 to TRBJ1-1; maybe TRBD1 (6 bases). This CDR3 is built from 14 residues. Trimming pared 3 bases from V and 5 bases from J, leaving 13 bases between. In germline, CDR1 is ENHRY, CDR2 SYGVKD. The CDR3: CAISDGGRGTEAFF. DNA for the CDR3: TGTGCCATCAGTGATGGCGGGAGGGGGACTGAAGCTTTCTTT.

The chain employs TRBV20-1 and TRBJ2-1; TRBD2 matches at 7 bases. CDR3 size: 12 residues. CDR1 is DFQATT and CDR2 is SNEGSKA in the germline V gene (reference sequence). The trim removed 6 bases at V and 15 bases at J, leaving 14 bases unmatched. CDR3 in DNA: TGCAGTGCGGGGGGGGTAGGCCCTCGGCGGTTCTTC. Translating gives CSAGGVGPRRFF.

The chain links TRBV2 to TRBJ2-6; 7 positions match TRBD2. The junction had 9 bases not matched to a gene; V was cut back by 3 bases and J by 1 base. Looked up from germline, CDR1 is SNHLY and CDR2 is FYNNEI. This CDR3 contains 18 residues. This CDR3 is CASSESRDYPSGANVLTF. The CDR3 DNA reads as TGTGCCAGCAGTGAGAGCCGGGACTACCCATCTGGGGCCAACGTCCTGACTTTC.

This chain uses TRBV2 with TRBJ2-7, with D uncertain. The V gene lost 8 bases and the J gene lost 4 bases, with 9 bases spanning the gap. The CDR3 totals 11 residues. The germline V gene has CDR1 SNHLY and CDR2 FYNNEI. CDR3 coding DNA: TGTGCCAGCGAGAGCTCGTACGAGCAGTACTTC. Encoded protein: CASESSYEQYF. Full variable domain (remainder filled in from reference TRBV2 and TRBJ2-7): EPEVTQTPSHQVTQMGQEVILRCVPISNHLYFYWYRQILGQKVEFLVSFYNNEISEKSEIFDDQFSVERPDGSNFTLKIRSTKLEDSAMYFCASESSYEQYFGPGTRLTVT.

This clonotype was counted a few times. This chain connects TRBV12-3 or TRBV12-4 to TRBJ2-2; 7 positions agree with TRBD1. This CDR3 has 15 residues. J was trimmed by 5 bases and V by 5 bases; bases with no gene match: 8. The CDR3 is CASSVKDRVTGELFF. The CDR3 DNA follows: TGTGCCAGCAGTGTCAAAGACAGGGTAACCGGGGAGCTGTTTTTT.

This chain connects TRBV27 to TRBJ2-1; 15 bases line up with TRBD2. The ends lost 4 bases at V and 4 bases at J; junction bases unmatched: 5. This CDR3 is 17 amino acids long. Per germline, CDR1 MNHEY and CDR2 SMNVEV (reference sequence). For the CDR3, the DNA is TGTGCCAGCAGTTCGAGGACTAGCGGGAGGGTTTACAATGAGCAGTTCTTC. This sequence encodes CASSSRTSGRVYNEQFF.

This clonotype was recorded many times. The V call is TRBV28, the J call TRBJ2-1, with TRBD2 identical over 10 bases. Germline loops: CDR1 MDHEN, CDR2 SYDVKM. The junction had 11 bases not matched to a gene; V was cut back by 6 bases and J by 6 bases. The CDR3 loop spans 16 amino acids. The DNA of the CDR3 is TGTGCCAGCAGCGATCGCCTAGCGGGAGTAACCAATGAGCAGTTCTTC. It codes for CASSDRLAGVTNEQFF.

This clonotype was counted many times. V and J are TRBV5-1 and TRBJ2-4; perhaps TRBD1 as D (6 bases). In germline, CDR1 is SGHRS, CDR2 YFSETQ. This CDR3 has 17 amino acids. V gave up 0 bases and J gave up 0 bases, with 13 bases separating them. Here the CDR3 reads CASSLGQAMSAKNIQYF. The CDR3 nucleotides are TGCGCCAGCAGCTTGGGACAGGCGATGTCAGCCAAAAACATTCAGTACTTC.